This T cell receptor beta chain is drawn from a study of cytomegalovirus exposure and HLA in healthy donors. The study's findings and limits: Cytomegalovirus association was listed for 150 or so TCR beta chains. Reports described diagnosis of cytomegalovirus status by the classifier as highly specific and sensitive.

Trimming took off 8 bases at V and 6 bases at J, with 16 bases between the two ends. The germline CDR1 and CDR2 sequences are SGHVS and FNYEAQ. The CDR3 has 13 amino acids. Sequencing used immunoSEQ multiplex PCR; TCRdb keeps in-frame clones, though not all of them. Here the sample spans about 180,000 clones, just under 90% being singletons. Donors came from a validation cohort of over a hundred subjects, distinct from the first 666-subject cohort. This clone appeared a few times. Its specificity is unknown. Source material: PBMCs. The clonotype was recovered from a woman between 25 and 40 years old in good health and CMV-seronegative. The rearrangement joins TRBV7-6 to TRBJ1-2, with D possibly matching TRBD1 (6 bases). CDR3: CASSRGGLDGYTF. The CDR3 DNA sequence: TGTGCCAGCTCCCGGGGGGGCCTCGATGGCTACACCTTC.